This entry concerns a single TCR beta chain. Its antigen is currently unknown. This CDR3 spans 16 amino acids. The V segment lost 6 bases and the J segment 5 bases; nucleotides outside the gene matches: 11. Germline V CDR1 and CDR2: MNHEY, SMNVEV (reference sequence). This sample was taken from a study of OX40 agonist ivuxolimab in advanced cancers. Overall study: Ivuxolimab, an antibody acting as an agonist of OX40 (CD134), was used to treat patients. With a range of about 23 to 90, age averaged roughly 61 years, and around 83% were male. Study-level results: It was not determined which antigens were specifically recognized by the peripheral T cells that had undergone clonal expansion.

Libraries were prepared by immunoSEQ multiplex PCR; TCRdb keeps only in-frame clonotypes and omits some of them. This table has 98,000 or so clones, about 80% appearing once. This sequence was found in an adult with an advanced solid tumor such as melanoma, head and neck, liver or kidney cancer. V usage is TRBV27 and J usage is TRBJ2-1, with TRBD2 identical over 9 bases. Material: CD4+ or CD8+ T cells sorted from blood, obtained in a trial of the OX40 agonist ivuxolimab. Written as DNA, the CDR3 is TGTGCCAGCAGCCCTATTGGGGGGACTAGCCACAATGAGCAGTTCTTC. Amino acid sequence: CASSPIGGTSHNEQFF.